This TCR beta chain is from a study of human T cells and chemical hapten exposure (dated by TCRdb to the early 2020s). Study-wide context: For sensitization, 2% DPC in acetone was applied to a 2 cm by 2 cm area of upper inner arm skin. This study followed changes in the peripheral blood TCR repertoire in vivo during primary and secondary sensitization of alopecia patients to the hapten diphenylcyclopropenone (DPC). The libraries were sequenced as a pool, and the TCR yield per sample differed mostly because of small variations in library volumes within the pool. Blood samples were taken from patients before sensitization (week 0) and at 2, 6 and about 24 weeks after DPC sensitization. Patients additionally received weekly therapeutic DPC doses to the scalp throughout the approximately 24-week study period. The mostly female patient cohort included alopecia areata with under or over 50% scalp involvement, alopecia totalis and alopecia universalis. Patch testing was done on the upper back using Finn chambers containing 0.01% DPC, and results were scored after 6 days according to International Contact Dermatitis Research Group standards. For TCR sequencing, blood came from about 28 alopecia patients at anywhere from one to four time points (pre-sensitization, 2, 6 and 24 weeks). The investigation overall reported the following: DPC sensitization did not change the number of TCRs with a frequency above 1 in 1000, and there was no evidence of changes in global repertoire structure. Expanded TCRs formed significantly more large CDR3 similarity clusters than pre-sensitization or healthy control sets, consistent with antigen-driven responses. A positive correlation was found between the number of PT1 expanded TCRs and patch test score, with significance reached at thresholds 8, 16 and 32 but not 4. Because every patient had alopecia, a presumed autoimmune disease, the patients' immune response might differ from that of healthy individuals. After repeated subsampling, changes were observed in the strength of the expansion versus patch-test correlation and in the threshold at which the correlation became significant.

Reading the label with the study, this specimen's time point is: patch test 2, 6 weeks after DPC sensitization. The intended sense of this specimen's treatment or condition label: therapeutic diphenylcyclopropenone sensitization with weekly scalp DPC. Blood at each patch-test visit was drawn before the patch test was applied. Eligible patients were aged 18 to 70, diagnosed with alopecia, deemed suitable for DPC therapy, and excluded if pregnant. Unfractionated whole blood was collected in Tempus Blood RNA tubes, and total RNA was extracted from that blood. Libraries were built with RACE. Sequencer: NextSeq 500. Library preparation attached unique molecular identifiers to individual cDNA molecules for quantitative, reproducible TCR counting. For every blood RNA sample, sequencing covered both the TCR alpha and TCR beta chains. The authors processed their data as follows. A median of around 100,000 TCRs per sample was observed, with a range of roughly 20,000 to 750,000. The Decombinator software suite was used to annotate V, J and CDR3 in the TCR reads. To make PS versus PT1 abundance plots, every sample was subsampled to the same number of TCRs (28,000). Expanded TCRs were defined as absent before sensitization and observed at least eight times at the 2-week time point. TCRdb trimmed public reads at Q25 via fastp, called clones via MiXCR and kept in-frame beta chains. All rows with the same CDR3 protein become a single entry with the most common DNA and genes. The V and J calls come from TCRdb's annotation, not from the publication. In all, the sample holds a few hundred thousand distinct CDR3 sequences, and about 6% of those were seen once. About 5.6% of the sample is in the top ten clones.

With regard to this clonotype: Its antigen has not been determined. No clone much larger than this one lies a single base away; base qualities are absent.

The CDR3 has 15 amino acids, counting the end cysteine and phenylalanine. Only the CDR3 portion is preserved as DNA: 45 bases, with reading frame beginning at the first base. Trimming takes 3 bases from V and 2 bases from J, and the germline ends sit 11 bases apart. CDR1 SGHRS and CDR2 YFSETQ were looked up in the germline V gene. The sequence derives from a woman under 30 with alopecia areata. Some clones in this sample may be carry-over from other donors' samples. The specimen was whole blood, collected in connection with sensitization to the hapten diphenylcyclopropenone (DPC). The chain couples TRBV5-1 to TRBJ1-4; a confident D gene designation cannot be given. The CDR3 corresponds to CASSSDGRTNEKLFF. The nucleotide sequence is given as TGCGCCAGCAGCTCGGACGGACGGACTAATGAAAAACTGTTTTTT.